These 9 T cell receptor beta chains came from one sample sequenced in a study of blood T cell repertoires in COVID-19. Profiled with immunoSEQ multiplex PCR; TCRdb holds only in-frame clones, not every one. This table holds about 270,000 clones, roughly 88% found once. The specimen was PBMCs or T cells enriched from blood (not recorded which). The receptors here all came from a woman aged 30 to 39 who had recovered from COVID-19.

This clone was seen a few times. V is TRBV7-3 and J is TRBJ2-7; tentatively, D is TRBD2 (6 bases). The CDR3 consists of 22 residues. Trimming left V 0 bases short and J 2 bases short, with 32 bases between. In germline, CDR1 is SGHTA, CDR2 FQGTGA. CDR3 sequence (DNA): TGTGCCAGCAGCTTAACCCGGGTGAGGGGTGCGGGAAGTGCTCTTTCTACCTACGAGCAGTACTTC. It yields the protein CASSLTRVRGAGSALSTYEQYF. The full variable domain, with the rest looked up from reference TRBV7-3 and TRBJ2-7, is GAGVSQTPSNKVTEKGKYVELRCDPISGHTALYWYRQSLGQGPEFLIYFQGTGAADDSGLPNDRFFAVRPEGSVSTLKIQRTERGDSAVYLCASSLTRVRGAGSALSTYEQYFGPGTRLTVT.

This chain uses TRBV11-3 with TRBJ1-1; D may be TRBD1 (6 bases). Trimming pared 5 bases from V and 1 base from J, leaving 17 bases between. Germline V gives CDR1 SGHNT, CDR2 YENEEA. There are 16 residues in the CDR3. The CDR3, as DNA: TGTGCCAGCAGCACATCACAGGGTCGGTCGAACACTGAAGCTTTCTTT. It translates to CASSTSQGRSNTEAFF.

The rearrangement uses TRBV7-8 and TRBJ2-3; 10 positions agree with TRBD2. V was clipped by 1 base and J by 4 bases; unmatched bases: 5. Germline V CDR1 and CDR2: SGHVS, FQNEAQ. This CDR3 is 16 amino acids long. CDR3 sequence: CASSLVSGRRADTQYF. The DNA for the CDR3 is TGTGCCAGCAGCTTAGTTAGCGGGAGGAGGGCAGATACGCAGTATTTT.

The chain has TRBV5-5 and TRBJ1-4; 7 bases match TRBD1. Germline CDR1 and CDR2: SGHKS and YYEKEE (reference sequence). CDR3 length equals 16 residues. J gave up 7 bases and V 0 bases, and 9 bases lay outside the gene matches. This chain's CDR3 is CASSLVPDRPREKLFF. The DNA of the CDR3 is TGTGCCAGCAGCTTGGTTCCGGACAGGCCACGTGAAAAACTGTTTTTT.

The J gene is TRBJ2-3, the V gene TRBV19, with 7 bases lining up with TRBD2. Trimming took 5 bases from V and 0 from J; bases not matched to a gene: 8. The CDR3 spans 16 residues. Germline V CDR1 and CDR2: LNHDA, SQIVND (reference sequence). CDR3 nucleotides: TGTGCCAGTAGTTCCCCGGGCGGGGGTAGCACAGATACGCAGTATTTT. Its translation is CASSSPGGGSTDTQYF. Supplemented by reference TRBV19 and TRBJ2-3, the full variable domain reads DGGITQSPKYLFRKEGQNVTLSCEQNLNHDAMYWYRQDPGQGLRLIYYSQIVNDFQKGDIAEGYSVSREKKESFPLTVTSAQKNPTAFYLCASSSPGGGSTDTQYFGPGTRLTVL.

The chain employs TRBV5-1 and TRBJ2-7; 7 bases are a match to TRBD1. V lost 4 bases, J lost 2 bases, and 6 bases stayed unmatched. This CDR3 is built from 14 residues. Germline values: CDR1 SGHRS, CDR2 YFSETQ. The CDR3 region has the DNA TGCGCCAGCAGCCCTGGACAGGATACCTACGAGCAGTACTTC. Encoded protein: CASSPGQDTYEQYF.

Details on this clone: The junction does not match germline at one end; this may be a read error. The J gene is TRBJ1-2, the V gene TRBV6-2 or TRBV6-3, with D possibly matching TRBD1 (6 bases). The germline V gene has CDR1 MNHEY and CDR2 SVGEGT. The CDR3 loop spans 13 amino acids. The CDR3 loop is CASSYYRDNKHFF. The CDR3 region has the DNA TGTGCCAGCAGTTACTACAGGGATAACAAACATTTCTTC.

The V and J genes are TRBV27 and TRBJ2-6; D is uncertain. Germline V gives CDR1 MNHEY, CDR2 SMNVEV (reference sequence). The CDR3 sequence is 13 residues long. With 4 bases removed from V and 3 bases from J, the gap between germline ends came to 4 bases. The CDR3 DNA sequence: TGTGCCAGCAGTTATAGTGGGGCCAACGTCCTGACTTTC. This translates into CASSYSGANVLTF.

This clone has just a few counts. V and J are TRBV5-1 and TRBJ1-5; TRBD1 is a possible D gene (5 bases). The CDR3 extends over 14 amino acids. The V end was cut by 0 bases, the J end by 7 bases, with 11 bases between. Germline loops: CDR1 SGHRS, CDR2 YFSETQ. For the CDR3, the DNA is TGCGCCAGCAGCTTGGAGGGGCCTTCGCAGCCCCAGCATTTT. Amino acids: CASSLEGPSQPQHF.